This TCR beta chain originates from a study of T cells in localized non-small cell lung cancer. This table comes from immunoSEQ multiplex PCR, and its TCRdb copy is limited to in-frame clones, with some not included. The data show almost 65,000 clones, approximately 87% seen once. This CDR3 has 16 amino acids. This sequence was found in a woman aged 35-70 years with stage I lung adenocarcinoma. The sequences come from peripheral blood, collected before any cancer treatment. The genes are TRBV21-1 and TRBJ1-1; the table's TRBD1 call for D was not verified on the DNA. TRBV21-1 is listed as a pseudogene. The CDR3 is CASSKVSGQGNTEAFF. CDR3 DNA: TGTGCCAGCAGCAAAGTATCGGGACAGGGTAACACTGAAGCTTTCTTT.